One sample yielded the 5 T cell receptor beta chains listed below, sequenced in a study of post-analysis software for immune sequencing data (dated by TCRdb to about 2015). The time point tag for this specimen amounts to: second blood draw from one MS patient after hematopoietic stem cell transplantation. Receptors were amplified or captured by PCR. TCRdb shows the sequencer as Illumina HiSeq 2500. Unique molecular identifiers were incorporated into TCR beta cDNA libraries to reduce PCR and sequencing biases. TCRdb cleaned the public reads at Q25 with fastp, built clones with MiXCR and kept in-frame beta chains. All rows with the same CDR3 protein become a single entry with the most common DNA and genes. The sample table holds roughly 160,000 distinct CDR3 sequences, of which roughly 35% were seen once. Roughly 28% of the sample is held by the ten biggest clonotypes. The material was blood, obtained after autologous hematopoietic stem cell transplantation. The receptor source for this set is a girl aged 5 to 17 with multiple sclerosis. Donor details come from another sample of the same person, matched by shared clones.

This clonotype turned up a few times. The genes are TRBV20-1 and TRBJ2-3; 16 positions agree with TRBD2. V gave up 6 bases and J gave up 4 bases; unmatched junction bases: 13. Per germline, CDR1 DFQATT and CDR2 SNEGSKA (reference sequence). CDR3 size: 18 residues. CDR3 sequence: CSAKRGTSGRAASDTQYF. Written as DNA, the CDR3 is TGCAGTGCAAAGAGGGGGACTAGCGGGAGGGCCGCGTCAGATACGCAGTATTTT.

CDR3 protein: CASSQVPGDNEQFF. The CDR3 bases are TGCGCCAGCAGCCAAGTCCCAGGGGACAATGAGCAGTTCTTC. This chain uses TRBV4-3 with TRBJ2-1, with TRBD1 as a possible D gene (6 bases). CDR3 length: 14 residues. Germline V CDR1 and CDR2: LGHNA, YSLEER. With 1 base removed from V and 5 bases from J, the gap between germline ends came to 9 bases.

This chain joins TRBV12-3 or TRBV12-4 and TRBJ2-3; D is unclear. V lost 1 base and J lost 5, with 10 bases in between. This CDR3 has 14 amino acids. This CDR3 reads CASSLDGVGDTQYF. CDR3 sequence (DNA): TGTGCCAGCAGTTTAGATGGGGTTGGAGATACGCAGTATTTT.

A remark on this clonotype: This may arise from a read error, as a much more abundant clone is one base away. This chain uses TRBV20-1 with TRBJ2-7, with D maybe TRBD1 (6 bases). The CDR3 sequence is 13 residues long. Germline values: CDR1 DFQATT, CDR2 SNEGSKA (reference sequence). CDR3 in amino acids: CSARMDSAYGQYF. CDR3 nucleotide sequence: TGCAGTGCTAGAATGGACAGCGCCTACGGGCAGTACTTC.

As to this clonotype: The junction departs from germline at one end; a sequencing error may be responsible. The chain's CDR3 is CAVSSGGAEEKLFF. CDR3 DNA sequence: TGTGCCGTCAGCTCAGGGGGCGCGGAGGAAAAACTGTTTTTT. The J gene is TRBJ1-4, the V gene TRBV10-3, with 8 bases that match TRBD1. Germline V CDR1 and CDR2: ENHRY, SYGVKD. The CDR3 extends over 14 amino acids.